The rows below give T cell receptor beta chains drawn from one sample of a study of blood T cell repertoires in COVID-19. Produced via immunoSEQ multiplex PCR; TCRdb's table is partial and in-frame only. The sample includes about 350,000 clones, less than 90% of them seen just once. The source material was PBMCs or T cells enriched from blood (not recorded which). These receptors all come from a woman aged 30 to 39 who had recovered from COVID-19. Each CDR3 is given with its conserved first and last residue.

V gene,J gene,CDR3 protein
TRBV7-2,TRBJ2-5,CASSLVSGGGETQYF
TRBV6-5,TRBJ1-1,CAVNPRGWTEAFF
TRBV7-8,TRBJ2-3,CASSSRGGPSTDTQYF
TRBV27,TRBJ2-2,CASARSVAGELFF
TRBV11-2,TRBJ1-6,CASSGSSYNSPLHF
TRBV28,TRBJ1-5,CASLPGGSAMLDQPQHF
TRBV12-3/TRBV12-4,TRBJ1-5,CASSFRRYQPQHF
TRBV28,TRBJ2-7,CASSLNGGKIDEQYF
TRBV14,TRBJ2-1,CASSQDILGLAGEDEQFF
TRBV11-2,TRBJ2-1,CASSLDRDRGYNEQFF
TRBV27,TRBJ2-7,CASSFSPGQGTGGQYF
TRBV5-1,TRBJ1-1,CASSLTLEMNTEAFF
TRBV28,TRBJ2-3,CASCDGGGTDTQYF
TRBV5-4,TRBJ1-1,CASSWTGMLNTEAFF
TRBV6-6,TRBJ1-1,CASSTTGGRTEAFF
TRBV6-5,TRBJ1-6,CASSYETGEESPLHF
TRBV3-1/TRBV3-2,TRBJ1-2,CASSRRDRDGYTF
TRBV4-1,TRBJ1-2,CASSQVPGGADGYTF
TRBV6-5,TRBJ1-1,CASSHRKADTEAFF
TRBV11-2,TRBJ2-7,CASSFQGTGWDEQYF
TRBV7-3,TRBJ2-7,CASSQRPDRGYYEQYF
TRBV5-5,TRBJ1-6,CASSFNGVSSPLHF
TRBV10-3,TRBJ2-7,CAIKESVEYEQYF